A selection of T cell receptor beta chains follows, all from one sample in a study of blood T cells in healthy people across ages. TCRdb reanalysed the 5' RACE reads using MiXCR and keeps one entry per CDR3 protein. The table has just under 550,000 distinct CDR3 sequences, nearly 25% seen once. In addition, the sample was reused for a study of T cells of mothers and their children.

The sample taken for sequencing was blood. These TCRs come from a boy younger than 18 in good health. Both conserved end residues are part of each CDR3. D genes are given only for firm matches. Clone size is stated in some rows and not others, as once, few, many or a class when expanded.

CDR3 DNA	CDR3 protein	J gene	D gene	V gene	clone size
TGTGCCAGCAGAATTATCAGGGCATCAAATGAAAAACTGTTTTTT	CASRIIRASNEKLFF	TRBJ1-4	NA	TRBV28	NA
TGCAGTGCTAGCCCAAGCGGGGGGCCCTCTGATTACAATGAGCAGTTCTTC	CSASPSGGPSDYNEQFF	TRBJ2-1	TRBD2	TRBV20-1	NA
TGTGCCAGCTCACCAGAAGCCGGGACCGTCTATGGCTACACCTTC	CASSPEAGTVYGYTF	TRBJ1-2	NA	TRBV18	NA
TGTGCCAGCAGGTACCCACAGGGTTACGAGCAGTACTTC	CASRYPQGYEQYF	TRBJ2-7	NA	TRBV28	few
TGCGCCAGCAGCTTGGCTGATGACGGGGACAGTACCTACGAGCAGTACTTC	CASSLADDGDSTYEQYF	TRBJ2-7	TRBD1	TRBV5-1	few
TGCAGCGTTTGGGACGGATTTAACTATGGCTACACCTTC	CSVWDGFNYGYTF	TRBJ1-2	NA	TRBV29-1	NA
TGTGCCAGCAGCCGCGGCGGGTCTTCGTCCGTCGGCGAGCAGTACTTC	CASSRGGSSSVGEQYF	TRBJ2-7	NA	TRBV5-5	NA
TGTGCCAGCAGCTTGGCTCGGGGGGGTGATCAGCCCCAGCATTTT	CASSLARGGDQPQHF	TRBJ1-5	NA	TRBV7-9	NA
TGCAGTGCTTCAAAAAACAGGGTCTCTGGAAACACCATATATTTT	CSASKNRVSGNTIYF	TRBJ1-3	NA	TRBV20-1	NA
TGCGCCAGCAGCCAAGGAGCAGGGTGGGACGGGTACGAGCAGTACTTC	CASSQGAGWDGYEQYF	TRBJ2-7	NA	TRBV4-3	NA
TGTGCCAGCAGCGTAGGGCAGACAGAGACCCAGTACTTC	CASSVGQTETQYF	TRBJ2-5	NA	TRBV9	NA
TGCAGTGCTCCGGGACAGGTGGGATATGGCTACACCTTC	CSAPGQVGYGYTF	TRBJ1-2	TRBD1	TRBV20-1	few
TGCGCCAGCAGCCAACGGACTAGCGGGAGGGGGCGCGGGGAGCTGTTTTTT	CASSQRTSGRGRGELFF	TRBJ2-2	TRBD2	TRBV4-1	NA
TGTGCCAGCAGTTACAGGCTGAGTTATCAGCCCCAGCATTTT	CASSYRLSYQPQHF	TRBJ1-5	NA	TRBV28	NA
TGCAGTGCCTGGTACAATGAGCAGTTCTTC	CSAWYNEQFF	TRBJ2-1	NA	TRBV20-1	few
TGTGCCAGCAGCGTAGGGGGACAGGGGAACAATGAGCAGTTCTTC	CASSVGGQGNNEQFF	TRBJ2-1	TRBD1	TRBV9	NA
TGTGCCAGCAGCTTATATGGGGGCGGAACGGATCAGCCCCAGCATTTT	CASSLYGGGTDQPQHF	TRBJ1-5	NA	TRBV7-2	NA
TGTGCCAGCAGTTCTGCCGGGACAGTGCCTTACGAGCAGTACTTC	CASSSAGTVPYEQYF	TRBJ2-7	TRBD1	TRBV28	NA
TGTGCCAGCAGCCAGAATCTCCGTGCAGATACGCAGTATTTT	CASSQNLRADTQYF	TRBJ2-3	NA	TRBV7-3	NA
TGTGCCAGCAGTTTAGAGGCGGGCTGGGACAAAAACATTCAGTACTTC	CASSLEAGWDKNIQYF	TRBJ2-4	NA	TRBV12-3/TRBV12-4	NA
TGCAGTGCTCACGGGACAGGGGTAGCTGGCTACACCTTC	CSAHGTGVAGYTF	TRBJ1-2	TRBD1	TRBV20-1	few
TGTGCCAGCAGCTTGGTCTCGGATCTAGCGGAGCAGTTCTTC	CASSLVSDLAEQFF	TRBJ2-1	NA	TRBV7-2	NA
TGTGCCAGCAGTTTAGTACGGGCAGGAGGCTCTTTGCGGGGCTACACCTTC	CASSLVRAGGSLRGYTF	TRBJ1-2	NA	TRBV12-3/TRBV12-4	few
TGTGCCAGCAGCCTCTCACAAGAGACCCAGTACTTC	CASSLSQETQYF	TRBJ2-5	NA	TRBV28	many
TGTGCCAGCAGCTTAGCCCAACAGGGGGCCCTGTATAGCTCCTATAATTCACCCCTCCACTTT	CASSLAQQGALYSSYNSPLHF	TRBJ1-6	TRBD1	TRBV11-1	few
TGCGCCAGCAGCTTAGGCGGCAATGAAAGACTGTTTTTT	CASSLGGNERLFF	TRBJ1-4	NA	TRBV5-1	NA
TGTGCCAGCAGCTTCGGACAGGAGAACTCTGGAAACACCATATATTTT	CASSFGQENSGNTIYF	TRBJ1-3	TRBD1	TRBV7-2	NA
TGTGCCAGCAGCATGGTCACAGATACGCAGTATTTT	CASSMVTDTQYF	TRBJ2-3	NA	TRBV9	NA
TGCGCCAGCAGCCAACCCCTCGCGGGCCCTGAAGCTTTCTTT	CASSQPLAGPEAFF	TRBJ1-1	NA	TRBV4-3	few
TGCAGTGCCCACGGAACGAACAAAAACGTTCAGTACTTC	CSAHGTNKNVQYF	TRBJ2-4	NA	TRBV20-1	few